The clone carrying this T cell receptor (beta chain) was recorded at least ten times. The data derive from a study of T cell repertoires in cytomegalovirus infection. In the study overall: CMV infection together with matching HLA type was indicated by public TCR beta signatures.

V shed 8 bases and J shed 1 base, with 18 bases lying between them. CDR3 length: 16 amino acids. The germline V gene encodes CDR1 LNHDA and CDR2 SQIVND (reference sequence). TCRdb called the reads again in MiXCR, with one record for every CDR3 protein. The sample has around 740,000 distinct CDR3 sequences, about a third seen once. V is TRBV19 and J is TRBJ2-1; weak D call: TRBD2 (5 bases). This receptor was taken from a human donor in good health (CMV status not recorded). Some clones in this sample may be carry-over from other donors' samples. Sample: PBMCs. The CDR3 here is CASELRGRGSYNEQFF. The CDR3 nucleotides read TGTGCCAGTGAACTGAGAGGGAGAGGGTCCTACAATGAGCAGTTCTTC.